This TCR beta chain came from a study of response to subunit inactivated influenza vaccine. General study results and limits: The authors suggested that few new T cells are recruited per seasonal influenza vaccination.

This clonotype appeared a few times. Its antigen is not known. From the RT-PCR reads, TCRdb called clonotypes with MiXCR, one entry per CDR3 protein. The sample includes about 500,000 distinct CDR3 sequences, more than 15% seen only once; the top ten take 2.5% to 3.5%. Trimming cost V 0 bases and J 0 bases; bases outside gene matches: 9. This CDR3 spans 18 amino acids. Germline V CDR1 and CDR2: DFQATT, SNEGSKA (reference sequence). The input for sequencing was CD4+ T cells sorted from PBMCs, taken 23 to 25 months after vaccination. This chain uses TRBV20-1 with TRBJ2-1; 9 bases are shared with TRBD1. The TCR was taken from a man between 50 and 69 years old who received an inactivated influenza vaccine. CDR3 region: CSARDLLTGGTSYNEQFF. CDR3 DNA sequence: TGCAGTGCTAGAGATCTCCTTACAGGGGGCACCTCCTACAATGAGCAGTTCTTC.